A selection of T cell receptor beta chains follows, all from one sample in a study of shared clonotypes between healthy human individuals. The protocol was immunoSEQ multiplex PCR, while the TCRdb copy is restricted to in-frame clones and leaves out a portion. The top ten hold 0.5% to 0.6% of the sample, which has approximately 1,000,000 clones, 75% to 80% seen once. Sample: memory CD4+ T cells from PBMCs. The receptors were sampled from a young man in good health. Some clones in this sample may be carry-over from other donors' samples. The conserved cysteine and the conserved F or W are not part of the CDR3 here. The D gene is left open where the match is weak. For some rows the clone size is stated as once, few or many, or as a class when expanded; others skip it.

d_call v_call clone_size cdr3_aa
NA TRBV13 NA ASSQNTGELF
TRBD2 TRBV5-4 NA ASSHFSGSSNEQY
TRBD1 TRBV28 NA ASRQGGIAEAF
NA TRBV10-1 NA ASSPEGYAGELF
NA TRBV6-5 NA ASSRTPNRDTQY
TRBD2 TRBV9 NA ASSVGDGTSGSFRYEQY
NA TRBV19 few ASSPRRTDTQY
NA TRBV27 NA ASSYGVQVPNEKLF
TRBD2 TRBV9 NA ASSQRDKDIRDEQF
NA TRBV9 NA ASSVARGETQY
NA TRBV5-5 many ASSLSSRLNTEAF
NA TRBV2 NA ASSPRGLSATQY
NA TRBV11-2 few ASSQGIGGSGNTIY
TRBD2 TRBV11-2 NA ASTPTSMTETQY
NA TRBV6-5 NA ASSYSTQGHTIY
TRBD1 TRBV30 NA AWHPGQGKTEAF
NA TRBV7-2 NA ASSLAGVTDTQY
TRBD1 TRBV5-1 NA ASSSGQGSGTDTQY
TRBD2 TRBV7-9 many ASSSLFLAGTGNNEQF